The rows below give T cell receptor beta chains drawn from one sample of a study of cytomegalovirus exposure and HLA in healthy donors. Sequenced by immunoSEQ multiplex PCR; TCRdb stores in-frame clones only, minus some. The repertoire holds approximately 300,000 clones, with around 90% as singletons. Sequenced material: PBMCs. Receptors were obtained from a woman aged 25 to 39 in good health and CMV-seropositive. CDR3s include the opening cysteine and the closing phenylalanine or tryptophan.

TRBV5-4	TRBJ2-1	CASSRLAGGYNEQFF
TRBV6-1	TRBJ2-1	CASSGGQSYNEQFF
TRBV4-3	TRBJ1-1	CASSQADRKNTEAFF
TRBV4-2	TRBJ2-2	CASGGTAANTGELFF
TRBV29-1	TRBJ2-6	CSVPGQGTPGANVLTF
TRBV21-1	TRBJ2-7	CASSKEDREVREQYF
TRBV7-9	TRBJ1-2	CASSLVGGDYGYTF
TRBV7-2	TRBJ2-5	CASSWGADYEETQYF
TRBV6-1	TRBJ2-5	CASCRQGRETQYF
TRBV7-2	TRBJ2-7	CASSLAGLSYEQYF
TRBV9	TRBJ2-2	CASSVVEGIQGELFF
TRBV29-1	TRBJ2-2	CSAHSGAQTGELFF
TRBV6-1	TRBJ2-7	CASSGRTGTYEQYF
TRBV6-5	TRBJ2-6	CASGIQGPGANVLTF